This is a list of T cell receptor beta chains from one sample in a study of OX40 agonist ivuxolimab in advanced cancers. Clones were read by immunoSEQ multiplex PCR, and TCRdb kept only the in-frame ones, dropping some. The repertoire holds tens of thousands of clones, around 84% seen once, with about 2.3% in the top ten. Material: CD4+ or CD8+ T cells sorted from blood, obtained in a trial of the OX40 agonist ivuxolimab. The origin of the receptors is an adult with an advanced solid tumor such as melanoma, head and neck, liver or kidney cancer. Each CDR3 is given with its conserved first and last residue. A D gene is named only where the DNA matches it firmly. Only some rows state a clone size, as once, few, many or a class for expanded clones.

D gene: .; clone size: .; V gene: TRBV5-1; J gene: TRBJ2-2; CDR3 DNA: TGCGCCAACAGCACCGTAGCGGCTGGGGAGCTGTTTTTT; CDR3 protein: CANSTVAAGELFF
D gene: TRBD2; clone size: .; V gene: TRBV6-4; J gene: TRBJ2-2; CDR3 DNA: TGTGCCAGCAGTGCTAGCGGGGACACCGGGGAGCTGTTTTTT; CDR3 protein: CASSASGDTGELFF
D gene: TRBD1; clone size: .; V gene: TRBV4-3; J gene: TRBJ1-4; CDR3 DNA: TGCGCCAGCAGCCCCTACAAGGTCTACGGGACAGGGGGCGAAAAACTGTTTTTT; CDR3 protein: CASSPYKVYGTGGEKLFF
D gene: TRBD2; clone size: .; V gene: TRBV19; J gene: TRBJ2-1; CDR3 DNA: TGTGCCAGTAGTATAGATCAGGCTAGCGGGAAGAAGTTCTTC; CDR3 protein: CASSIDQASGKKFF
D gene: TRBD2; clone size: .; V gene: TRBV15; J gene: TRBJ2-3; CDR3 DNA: TGTGCCACCAGGATAGCGGGGGGGCGGGGTGATACGCAGTATTTT; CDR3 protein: CATRIAGGRGDTQYF
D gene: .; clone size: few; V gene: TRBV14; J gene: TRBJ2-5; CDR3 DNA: TGTGCCAGCAGCCAAGACGGCAGGGTCCAAGAGACCCAGTACTTC; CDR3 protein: CASSQDGRVQETQYF
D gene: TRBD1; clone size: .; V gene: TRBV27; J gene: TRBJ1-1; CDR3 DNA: TGTGCCAGCAGTAGGACAGGGAGAGCTGAAGCTTTCTTT; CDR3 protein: CASSRTGRAEAFF
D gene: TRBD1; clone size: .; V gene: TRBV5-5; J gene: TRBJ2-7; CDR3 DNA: TGTGCCAGCAGACACAGGGGCCGCTCCTACGAGCAGTACTTC; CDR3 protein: CASRHRGRSYEQYF
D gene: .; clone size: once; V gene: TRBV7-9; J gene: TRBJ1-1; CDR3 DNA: TGTGCCAGCAGCTTACGGGCGGGGGGTGAAGCTTTCTTT; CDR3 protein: CASSLRAGGEAFF
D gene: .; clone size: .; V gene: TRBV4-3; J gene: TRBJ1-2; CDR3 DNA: TGCGCCAGCAGCCAAGATGAGGCCGGGAACTATGGCTACACCTTC; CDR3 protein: CASSQDEAGNYGYTF
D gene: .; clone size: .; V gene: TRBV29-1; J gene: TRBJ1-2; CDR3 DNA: TGCAGCGTTGAAGGAGGCAGGGCCGGCTATGGCTACACCTTC; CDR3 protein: CSVEGGRAGYGYTF
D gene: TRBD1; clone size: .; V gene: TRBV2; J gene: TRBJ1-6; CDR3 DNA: TGTGCCAGCAGTACCACAGGGGGCGCGGTGAATTCACCCCTCCACTTT; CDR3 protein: CASSTTGGAVNSPLHF
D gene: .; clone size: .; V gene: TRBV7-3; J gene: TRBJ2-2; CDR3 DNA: TGTGCCAGCAGCTTAATGGGCGGGGTAAAGGAGCTGTTTTTT; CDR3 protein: CASSLMGGVKELFF
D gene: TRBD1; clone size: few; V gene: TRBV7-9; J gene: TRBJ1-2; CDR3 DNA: TGTGCCAGCAGCACCCGACAGGGATACACCTTC; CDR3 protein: CASSTRQGYTF
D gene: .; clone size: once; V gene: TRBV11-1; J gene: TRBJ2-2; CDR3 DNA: TGTGCCAGCAGGACCGACCCCACGAACACCGGGGAGCTGTTTTTT; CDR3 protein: CASRTDPTNTGELFF
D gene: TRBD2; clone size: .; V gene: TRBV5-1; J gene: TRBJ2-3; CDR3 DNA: TGCGCCAGCAGCACCGGGACTAGCGGGACAGATACGCAGTATTTT; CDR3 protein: CASSTGTSGTDTQYF
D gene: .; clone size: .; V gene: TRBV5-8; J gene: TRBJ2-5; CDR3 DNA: TGTGCCAGCAGCTCAAACTACCAAGAGACCCAGTACTTC; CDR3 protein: CASSSNYQETQYF
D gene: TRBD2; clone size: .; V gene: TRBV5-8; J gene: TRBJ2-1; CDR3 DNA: TGTGCCAGCAGCCCAGGGTTAGCGGGATACAATGAGCAGTTCTTC; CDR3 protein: CASSPGLAGYNEQFF
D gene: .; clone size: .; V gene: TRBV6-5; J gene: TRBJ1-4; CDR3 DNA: TGTGCCAGCAGTTACTCTCGCCAGGGTTGGGAAAAACTGTTTTTT; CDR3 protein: CASSYSRQGWEKLFF
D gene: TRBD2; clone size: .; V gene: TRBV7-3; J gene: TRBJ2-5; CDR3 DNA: TGTGCCAGCAGCTTAATCGGCGGGGGAAACCAAGAGACCCAGTACTTC; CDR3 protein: CASSLIGGGNQETQYF
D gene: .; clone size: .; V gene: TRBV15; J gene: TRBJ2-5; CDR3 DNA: TGTGCCACCAGCAGAGGGCAGGGTGAGATAGAGACCCAGTACTTC; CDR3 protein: CATSRGQGEIETQYF
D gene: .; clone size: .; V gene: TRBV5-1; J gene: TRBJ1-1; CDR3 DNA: TGCGCCAGCAGCTTGGTTCCGGGCCGGGACACTGAAGCTTTCTTT; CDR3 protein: CASSLVPGRDTEAFF
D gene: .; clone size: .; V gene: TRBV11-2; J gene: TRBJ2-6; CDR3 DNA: TGTGCCAGCAGCCAACTGAGGTCTGGGGCCAACGTCCTGACTTTC; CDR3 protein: CASSQLRSGANVLTF
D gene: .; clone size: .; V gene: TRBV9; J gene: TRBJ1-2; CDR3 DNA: TGTGCCAGCAGCGTAGGGCAGGGGTCCTATGGCTACACCTTC; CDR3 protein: CASSVGQGSYGYTF
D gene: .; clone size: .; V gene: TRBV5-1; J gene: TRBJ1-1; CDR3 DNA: TGCGCCAGCAGCTTCCGGGGGGCGTCCACTGAAGCTTTCTTT; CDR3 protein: CASSFRGASTEAFF
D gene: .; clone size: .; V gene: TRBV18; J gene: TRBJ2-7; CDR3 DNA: TGTGCCAGCTCACCAGGGGGCAACGAGCAGTACTTC; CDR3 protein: CASSPGGNEQYF
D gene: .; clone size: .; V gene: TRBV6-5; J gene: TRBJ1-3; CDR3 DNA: TGTGCCAGCAGGGATTTCTCTGGAAACACCATATATTTT; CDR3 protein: CASRDFSGNTIYF
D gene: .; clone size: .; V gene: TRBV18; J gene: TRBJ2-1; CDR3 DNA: TGTGCCAGCTCACCACTACGGGATTGGAACAATGAGCAGTTCTTC; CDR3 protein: CASSPLRDWNNEQFF
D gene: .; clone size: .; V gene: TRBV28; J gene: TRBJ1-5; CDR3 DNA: TGTGCCAGCAGTTTCGGGTGGGGCAATCAGCCCCAGCATTTT; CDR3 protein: CASSFGWGNQPQHF
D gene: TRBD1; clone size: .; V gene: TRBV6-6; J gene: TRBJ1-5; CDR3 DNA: TGTGCCAGCAGTTATGGGGACAGAAATCAGCCCCAGCATTTT; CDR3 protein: CASSYGDRNQPQHF
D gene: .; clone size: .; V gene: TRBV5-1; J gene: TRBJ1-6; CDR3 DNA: TGCGCCAGCAGCTTGGATGGGACGGACTATTCACCCCTCCACTTT; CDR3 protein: CASSLDGTDYSPLHF
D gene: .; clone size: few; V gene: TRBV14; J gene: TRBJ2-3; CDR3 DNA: TGTGCCAGCAGCCATTCAGGATCCGGCACAGATACGCAGTATTTT; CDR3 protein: CASSHSGSGTDTQYF
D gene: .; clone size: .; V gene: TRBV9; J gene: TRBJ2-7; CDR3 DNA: TGTGCCAGCAGCACCAGACCCTCCTACGAGCAGTACTTC; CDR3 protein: CASSTRPSYEQYF
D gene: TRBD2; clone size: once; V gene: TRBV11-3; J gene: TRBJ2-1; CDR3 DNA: TGTGCCAGCAGCTTAGGGCTAGCGGGTAACGATGAGCAGTTCTTC; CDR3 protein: CASSLGLAGNDEQFF
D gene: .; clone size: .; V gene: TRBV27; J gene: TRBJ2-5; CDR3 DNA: TGTGCCAGCAGTTTAAAACCCAGGGAATGGACCCAGTACTTC; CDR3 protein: CASSLKPREWTQYF
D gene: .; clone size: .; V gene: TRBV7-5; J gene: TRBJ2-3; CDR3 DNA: TGTGTCAGAAGCCCCGGGAGAAAGTTCGAAAATACGCAGTATTTT; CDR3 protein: CVRSPGRKFENTQYF
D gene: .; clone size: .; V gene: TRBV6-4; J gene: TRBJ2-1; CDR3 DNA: TGTGCCAGCAGAGGAGTATCGCATGAGCAGTTCTTC; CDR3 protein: CASRGVSHEQFF
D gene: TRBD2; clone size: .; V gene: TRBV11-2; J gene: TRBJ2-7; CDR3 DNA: TGTGCCAGCAGTTTAGCGGGGGGCTCCTACGAGCAGTACTTC; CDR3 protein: CASSLAGGSYEQYF
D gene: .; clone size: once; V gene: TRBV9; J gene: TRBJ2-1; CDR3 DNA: TGTGCCAGCAGCGGGGTAGGGGGCTCCTACAATGAGCAGTTCTTC; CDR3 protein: CASSGVGGSYNEQFF
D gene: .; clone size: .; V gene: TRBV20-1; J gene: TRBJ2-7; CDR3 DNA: TGCAGTGCCGACACGAGCGGGGAGCAGTACTTC; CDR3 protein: CSADTSGEQYF
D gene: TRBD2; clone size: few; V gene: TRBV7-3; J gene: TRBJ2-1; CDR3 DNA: TGTGCCAGCAGCTCGGGACTAGCGGGGGGCCAGCAGTTCTTC; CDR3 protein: CASSSGLAGGQQFF
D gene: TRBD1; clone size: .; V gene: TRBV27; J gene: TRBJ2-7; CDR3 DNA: TGTGCCAGCAGTTTGTACAGGGGACCCACCTACGAGCAGTACTTC; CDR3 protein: CASSLYRGPTYEQYF
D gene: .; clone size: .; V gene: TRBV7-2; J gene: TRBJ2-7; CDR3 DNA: TGTGCCAGCAGCTCGAACCAAACAGGACAGTCGTACGAGCAGTACTTC; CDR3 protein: CASSSNQTGQSYEQYF
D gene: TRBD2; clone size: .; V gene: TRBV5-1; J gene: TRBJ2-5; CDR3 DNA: TGCGCCAGCAGCACCCCTCTAGCGGGGGGATACCAAGAGACCCAGTACTTC; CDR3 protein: CASSTPLAGGYQETQYF
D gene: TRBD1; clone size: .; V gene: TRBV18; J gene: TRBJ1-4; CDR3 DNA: TGTGCCAGCTCACCGCGACAGGGCACTAATGAAAAACTGTTTTTT; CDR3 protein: CASSPRQGTNEKLFF
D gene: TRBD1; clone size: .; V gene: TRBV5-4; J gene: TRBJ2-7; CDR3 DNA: TGTGCCAGCAGCCGACAGGGCTCCTACGAGCAGTACTTC; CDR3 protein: CASSRQGSYEQYF
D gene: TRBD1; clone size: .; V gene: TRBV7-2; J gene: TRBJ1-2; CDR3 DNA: TGTGCCAGCAGCTTTTCCACAGGGGGCAACTATGGCTACACCTTC; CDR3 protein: CASSFSTGGNYGYTF
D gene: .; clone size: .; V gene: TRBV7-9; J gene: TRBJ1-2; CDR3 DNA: TGTGCCAGCAGCTTAAATACCGGGGGTTATGGCTACACCTTC; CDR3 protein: CASSLNTGGYGYTF
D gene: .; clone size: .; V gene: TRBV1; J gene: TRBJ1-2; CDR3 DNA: TGCACCAGCAGCCAACTGGACAGTCTCTCGGGCTACACCTTC; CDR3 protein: CTSSQLDSLSGYTF